These 7 T cell receptor beta chains were all obtained from the same sample, sequenced in a study of vaccination and CD4 T cells after COVID-19. These receptors are not linked to any known antigen. The Oncomine TCR Beta short-read assay sequenced DNA from cultured CD4+ T cells. TCRdb fed the PCR reads into MiXCR, producing one record per CDR3 protein. Of 12,000 or so distinct CDR3 sequences in the sample, 35% to 55% were seen once. Treatment denoted: roughly nine-day PBMC culture with coronavirus spike peptide pools or control peptides (ViraFEST assay). Sequenced input: CD4+ T cells from blood, cultured in vitro. These receptors were obtained from a human donor who had recovered from COVID-19.

The chain employs TRBV5-1 and TRBJ1-2; 7 bases align to TRBD1. The CDR3 length is 15 residues. Losses at the gene ends were 4 bases for V and 2 bases for J; bases not matched to a gene: 8. Per germline, CDR1 SGHRS and CDR2 YFSETQ. CDR3 nucleotide sequence: TGCGCCAGCAGCCTGCCCGGGACAGCGAACTATGGCTACACCTTC. Protein: CASSLPGTANYGYTF.

V and J are TRBV6-1 and TRBJ1-2; D not certain. V lost 6 bases, J lost 7 bases, and 18 bases lay in between. From germline, CDR1 is MNHNS and CDR2 SASEGT. The CDR3 spans 14 residues. CDR3 amino acids: CASRELRRRGGYTF. The CDR3 DNA reads TGTGCCAGCAGAGAACTCCGTAGGCGAGGTGGCTACACCTTC.

This chain joins TRBV28 and TRBJ2-5; 10 bases agree with TRBD2. The CDR3 consists of 16 residues. V shed 3 bases, J shed 6 bases, and the junction held 10 bases outside the gene matches. CDR1 and CDR2 from the germline V gene are MDHEN and SYDVKM. The DNA of the CDR3 is TGTGCCAGCAGTTTTTTTGCTAGCGGGGGTCGAAAGACCCAGTACTTC. Its protein is CASSFFASGGRKTQYF.

This clonotype ranks as medium-sized. The gene calls are TRBV5-4 and TRBJ1-2; D unresolved. The V end was cut by 1 base, the J end by 4 bases, with 11 bases between. CDR1 and CDR2 (germline): SGHNT, YYREEE (reference sequence). The length of the CDR3 is 14 residues. CDR3 amino acids: CASSLYRQGYGYTF. CDR3 DNA sequence: TGTGCCAGCAGCTTGTATCGTCAAGGCTATGGCTACACCTTC.

The CDR3 nucleotides are TGTGCCAGCAGATTAACCACCGGGACAGGGAGTGGCTACACCTTC. Residues: CASRLTTGTGSGYTF. V and J are TRBV7-9 and TRBJ1-2; the match to TRBD1 covers 9 bases. There are 15 residues in the CDR3. Germline CDR1 reads SEHNR; CDR2 reads FQNEAQ (reference sequence). V lost 6 bases, J lost 7 bases, and 12 bases stayed unmatched. The complete variable domain, with remaining parts taken from reference TRBV7-9 and TRBJ1-2, reads DTGVSQNPRHKITKRGQNVTFRCDPISEHNRLYWYRQTLGQGPEFLTYFQNEAQLEKSRLLSDRFSAERPKGSFSTLEIQRTEQGDSAMYLCASRLTTGTGSGYTFGSGTRLTVV.

This chain connects TRBV12-3 or TRBV12-4 to TRBJ2-1; D not resolved. V dropped 4 bases and J dropped 8 bases, with 6 bases sitting between them. There are 11 residues in the CDR3. The CDR3 spells CASSSTHEQFF. The CDR3 DNA is TGTGCCAGCAGTTCTACCCATGAGCAGTTCTTC.

The chain couples TRBV19 to TRBJ1-5; a weak D match, TRBD1 (5 bases). CDR1 and CDR2 from the germline V gene are LNHDA and SQIVND (reference sequence). The CDR3 has 15 residues. Trimming pared 5 bases from V and 2 bases from J, leaving 13 bases between. CDR3 in amino acids: CASSFPSGRNQPQHF. The CDR3 bases are TGTGCCAGTAGTTTTCCATCAGGGCGCAATCAGCCCCAGCATTTT.